These 12 T cell receptor beta chains share one sample of origin, sequenced in a study of OX40 agonist ivuxolimab in advanced cancers. Generated by immunoSEQ multiplex PCR, the TCRdb table keeps only in-frame clones and is missing some. The sample shows tens of thousands of clones, around 84% of them seen only once. Material: CD4+ or CD8+ T cells sorted from blood, obtained in a trial of the OX40 agonist ivuxolimab. These TCRs come from an adult with an advanced solid tumor such as melanoma, head and neck, liver or kidney cancer.

The chain recombines TRBV7-9 with TRBJ1-5; tentatively, D is TRBD1 (6 bases). This CDR3 is built from 17 residues. CDR1 and CDR2 (germline): SEHNR, FQNEAQ (reference sequence). Trimming pared 9 bases from V and 0 bases from J, leaving 21 bases between. The DNA of the CDR3 is TGTGCCAGTTCGACAGGTGGGCGGGGAAGTAGCAATCAGCCCCAGCATTTT. It yields the protein CASSTGGRGSSNQPQHF.

The chain uses TRBV4-3 and TRBJ2-7; D not certain. V shed 1 base and J shed 9 bases, with 16 bases lying between them. CDR1 is LGHNA, CDR2 YSLEER, per germline. The CDR3 totals 14 residues. For the CDR3, the DNA is TGCGCCAGCAGCCAAGTTCTTTATTCCGGTGGGCAGTACTTC. Protein product: CASSQVLYSGGQYF.

The chain links TRBV28 to TRBJ2-5, with a weak D call TRBD1 (6 bases). The tail of the sequence fits TRBJ2-7 better, so the J call may be wrong. Germline CDR1 and CDR2: MDHEN and SYDVKM. This CDR3 has 15 residues. For the CDR3, the DNA is TGTGCCAGCAGTTTATTGGGGGCCCAGAGCTACGAGCAGTACTTC. Protein sequence: CASSLLGAQSYEQYF.

Details on this clone: Given a much more abundant clone one base away, this may be a read error. This is likely a read error, given that the CDR3 carries no conserved phenylalanine or tryptophan at its end. V gene TRBV29-1 combines with J gene TRBJ1-2; tentatively, D is TRBD1 (5 bases). The V end was cut by 7 bases, the J end by 8 bases, with 17 bases between. The CDR3 length is 12 residues. Germline CDR1 is SQVTM and CDR2 is ANQGSEA. The CDR3: CSAANSQGGYTL. The CDR3 DNA reads TGCAGCGCAGCCAACAGTCAGGGCGGCTACACCCTC.

This rearrangement joins TRBV5-4 to TRBJ2-5; 10 bases are a match to TRBD2. The germline V gene encodes CDR1 SGHNT and CDR2 YYREEE (reference sequence). Germline trimming cut 1 base from V and 4 bases from J; bases unmatched to any gene: 4. This CDR3 is 15 amino acids long. CDR3 nucleotides: TGTGCCAGCAGCTTGAGCGGGAGGGCTGTAGAGACCCAGTACTTC. Amino acid sequence: CASSLSGRAVETQYF.

The chain employs TRBV6-6 and TRBJ2-1; TRBD1 agrees at 10 bases. CDR1 MNHNY and CDR2 SVGAGI come from the germline V gene (reference sequence). CDR3 length: 15 residues. V was clipped by 7 bases and J by 6 bases; unmatched bases: 9. The CDR3: CASIAPGQGFNEQFF. In DNA form, the CDR3 reads TGTGCCAGCATAGCTCCGGGACAGGGGTTCAATGAGCAGTTCTTC.

This clone was detected only once. The CDR3 coding sequence is TGTGCCAGCAGTGAAGCGCTTCGGGACAGGAGCTCCTACGAGCAGTACTTC. It translates to CASSEALRDRSSYEQYF. The V gene is TRBV6-1, the J gene TRBJ2-7; TRBD1 agrees at 8 bases. Germline values: CDR1 MNHNS, CDR2 SASEGT. The CDR3 contains 17 residues. The J segment lost 0 bases and the V segment lost 0 bases, leaving 7 bases of the junction unmatched.

This CDR3 is CASSTARLAGDTDTQYF. The CDR3 DNA reads TGTGCCAGTAGTACCGCCCGACTAGCGGGAGACACAGATACGCAGTATTTT. The rearrangement joins TRBV19 to TRBJ2-3, with 12 bases fitting TRBD2. The CDR3 consists of 17 residues. CDR1 LNHDA and CDR2 SQIVND come from the germline V gene (reference sequence). J was trimmed by 2 bases and V by 4 bases; bases with no gene match: 7.

This sequence joins TRBV2 and TRBJ2-7, with TRBD1 matching 11 bases. Germline V gives CDR1 SNHLY, CDR2 FYNNEI. Losses at the gene ends were 0 bases for V and 3 bases for J; bases not matched to a gene: 4. The CDR3 runs 16 residues. CDR3 DNA sequence: TGTGCCAGCAGTGAAGCGGGGACAGGGGGGAGCTACGAGCAGTACGTC. It yields the protein CASSEAGTGGSYEQYV.

The V and J genes are TRBV4-1 and TRBJ1-3; D not resolved. This CDR3 comprises 16 residues. The ends were cut back, 6 bases at V and 4 bases at J, with 19 bases in the middle. Germline CDR1 is MGHRA and CDR2 is YSYEKL. The chain's CDR3 is CASRGGLVSGGNTIYF. The CDR3 DNA reads as TGCGCCAGCAGGGGCGGGCTCGTGTCGGGGGGAAACACCATATATTTT.

CDR3 region: CASSLADAGATDTQYF. The CDR3 DNA sequence: TGTGCCAGCAGCTTGGCCGACGCGGGGGCCACAGATACGCAGTATTTT. This chain uses TRBV5-8 with TRBJ2-3, with a tentative D call TRBD2 (7 bases). CDR3 length equals 16 residues. Per the germline V gene, CDR1 is SGHTS and CDR2 is YDEGEE. Trimming took off 0 bases at V and 2 bases at J, with 13 bases between the two ends. Complete variable domain (other parts from reference TRBV5-8 and TRBJ2-3): EAGVTQSPTHLIKTRGQQATLRCSPISGHTSVYWYQQALGLGLQFLLWYDEGEERNRGNFPPRFSGRQFPNYSSELNVNALELEDSALYLCASSLADAGATDTQYFGPGTRLTVL.

This clone was picked up a small number of times. The chain uses TRBV15 and TRBJ2-1; D ambiguous. The CDR3 totals 14 residues. Germline V gene lookup returns CDR1 LNHNV and CDR2 YYDKDF (reference sequence). Trimming removed 0 bases from V and 2 bases from J, with 5 bases in between. CDR3 region: CATSRDLAYNEQFF. DNA of the CDR3: TGTGCCACCAGCAGAGACCTAGCCTACAATGAGCAGTTCTTC.